Below, one T cell receptor (beta chain) is given with its context. Its specificity is unknown. While serving as controls, healthy donors were matched for age and sex. The TEMRA cells underwent FACS enrichment, while the CD8+ and CD4+ T cells underwent negative isolation. Roughly 0.45 to 1 ug RNA was reverse transcribed with random hexamers. The amplification used immunoSEQ multiplex PCR on TCR beta CDR3; it spanned 54 Vbeta and 13 Jbeta. TCRdb ran MiXCR on the immunoSEQ multiplex PCR reads and lists one entry per CDR3 protein. The sample has approximately 140,000 distinct CDR3 sequences, about 93% seen once. The data belong to a study of CD8 T cells in Susac syndrome. The germline gives CDR1 SGHVS, CDR2 FNYEAQ. The CDR3 spans 14 residues. V shed 4 bases and J 2 bases; nucleotides not matched to a gene: 3. Study-level results: In its TCR sequencing and HLA analysis, the study acknowledged that the number of individuals was relatively small.

The sequenced sample was CD8+ T cells from PBMCs. The rearrangement joins TRBV7-6 to TRBJ2-7; TRBD2 matches 9 bases. This clonotype was obtained from a human donor in good health. CDR3 DNA: TGTGCCAGCAGCTCTAGCGGGACTACCTACGAGCAGTACTTC. Encoded protein: CASSSSGTTYEQYF. Using reference TRBV7-6 and TRBJ2-7 for the parts outside the CDR3, the full variable domain is GAGVSQSPRYKVTKRGQDVALRCDPISGHVSLYWYRQALGQGPEFLTYFNYEAQQDKSGLPNDRFSAERPEGSISTLTIQRTEQRDSAMYRCASSSSGTTYEQYFGPGTRLTVT.